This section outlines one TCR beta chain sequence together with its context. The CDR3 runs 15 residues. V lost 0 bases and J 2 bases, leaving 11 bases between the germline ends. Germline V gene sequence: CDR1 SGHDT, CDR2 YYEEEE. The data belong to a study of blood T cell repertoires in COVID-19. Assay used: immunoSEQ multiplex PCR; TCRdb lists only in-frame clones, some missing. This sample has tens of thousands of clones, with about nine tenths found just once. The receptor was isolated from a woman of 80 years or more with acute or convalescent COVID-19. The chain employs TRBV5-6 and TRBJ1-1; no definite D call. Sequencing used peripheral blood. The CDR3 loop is CASSLERAVNTEAFF. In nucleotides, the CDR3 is TGTGCCAGCAGCTTGGAGAGGGCTGTTAACACTGAAGCTTTCTTT. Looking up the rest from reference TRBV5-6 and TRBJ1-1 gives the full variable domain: DAGVTQSPTHLIKTRGQQVTLRCSPKSGHDTVSWYQQALGQGPQFIFQYYEEEERQRGNFPDRFSGHQFPNYSSELNVNALLLGDSALYLCASSLERAVNTEAFFGQGTRLTVV.